This paragraph reports one TCR beta chain. This record belongs to a study of CD8+ T cells in alopecia areata. Regarding treatment: oral pan-JAK inhibitor, 5-10 mg twice daily. Once RNA had been extracted, it was reverse transcribed into cDNA to act as the sequencing template. The repertoire was sequenced with immunoSEQ multiplex PCR; TCRdb's copy has only in-frame clones and lacks some. The sample contains around 200,000 clones, roughly 50% of which appear only once. There are 11 residues in the CDR3. Germline loops: CDR1 DFQATT, CDR2 SNEGSKA (reference sequence). The sample was CD8+ T cells sorted from blood, taken at week 24, from a patient treated with tofacitinib. The receptor comes from a human donor with alopecia areata. The chain is built from TRBV20-1 and TRBJ1-1; D gene unclear. CDR3 residues: CSCWGNTEAFF. CDR3 DNA sequence: TGCAGCTGTTGGGGGAACACTGAAGCTTTCTTT.